The 27 T cell receptor beta chains listed next were all sequenced from one sample in a study of blood T cell repertoires in COVID-19. TCRdb's copy holds only in-frame clones and misses some; the assay was immunoSEQ multiplex PCR. The sample carries 220,000 or so clones, around 82% recorded once. Sequences were obtained from peripheral blood. The receptors here all came from a woman in her 70s with acute or convalescent COVID-19.

This chain connects TRBV7-9 to TRBJ2-1, with 7 bases that match TRBD1. Germline CDR1 SEHNR, CDR2 FQNEAQ (reference sequence). V trimming: 4 bases; J trimming: 9 bases; junction bases outside the gene matches: 6. CDR3 length: 13 amino acids. CDR3 sequence (DNA): TGTGCCAGCAGCTCTCTAGGGGGCCTTGAGCAGTTCTTC. Translation gives CASSSLGGLEQFF.

This clone came up once. The chain links TRBV19 to TRBJ1-2; possibly TRBD1 for D (5 bases). From germline, CDR1 is LNHDA and CDR2 SQIVND (reference sequence). Between the trimmed V and J ends, which lost 3 bases and 8 bases, there was a span of 13 bases. The length of the CDR3 is 13 residues. The CDR3 loop is CASSILQGDGYTF. The CDR3, as DNA: TGTGCCAGTAGTATTTTGCAGGGTGACGGCTACACCTTC.

This clone was seen just once. The chain uses TRBV28 and TRBJ2-5; tentatively, D is TRBD2 (6 bases). This CDR3 contains 15 residues. CDR1 MDHEN and CDR2 SYDVKM come from the germline V gene. V was cut by 5 bases and J by 1 base, with 14 bases left in between. CDR3 protein: CASSGPRGGQETQYF. The DNA of the CDR3 is TGTGCCAGCAGTGGACCGAGGGGAGGCCAAGAGACCCAGTACTTC. The full variable domain, rest sourced from reference TRBV28 and TRBJ2-5, is DVKVTQSSRYLVKRTGEKVFLECVQDMDHENMFWYRQDPGLGLRLIYFSYDVKMKEKGDIPEGYSVSREKKERFSLILESASTNQTSMYLCASSGPRGGQETQYFGPGTRLLVL.

This clone was picked up a small number of times. The chain combines TRBV7-9 with TRBJ2-7; D is possibly TRBD1 (5 bases). The CDR3 length is 12 residues. Trimming pared 5 bases from V and 4 bases from J, leaving 9 bases between. The germline V gene has CDR1 SEHNR and CDR2 FQNEAQ (reference sequence). CDR3 nucleotide sequence: TGTGCCAGCAGCCAGGACATTTACGAGCAGTACTTC. This codes for CASSQDIYEQYF.

This clone was recorded only once. The chain recombines TRBV7-7 with TRBJ2-1; 11 nucleotides agree with TRBD2. Looked up from germline, CDR1 is SSHAT and CDR2 is FNYEAQ (reference sequence). Germline trimming cut 5 bases from V and 6 bases from J; bases unmatched to any gene: 6. This CDR3 is 15 amino acids long. The CDR3 reads CASSPTSGRTNEQFF. In DNA, the CDR3 is TGTGCCAGCAGCCCAACTAGCGGGAGAACCAATGAGCAGTTCTTC.

The chain couples TRBV28 to TRBJ2-7; D gene uncertain. Trimming shortened V by 2 bases and J by 4 bases, and 9 bases separated the two germline ends. The CDR3 runs to 13 residues. CDR1 is MDHEN, CDR2 SYDVKM, per germline. CDR3 region: CASSLLTPYEQYF. CDR3 DNA: TGTGCCAGCAGTTTACTTACACCGTACGAGCAGTACTTC.

The V gene is TRBV19, the J gene TRBJ2-7, with D perhaps TRBD1 (6 bases). Looked up from germline, CDR1 is LNHDA and CDR2 is SQIVND (reference sequence). The V end lost 4 bases, the J end lost 2 bases, and 9 bases lay between the germline ends. The CDR3 is 13 residues long. CDR3 sequence: CASSTGTPYEQYF. CDR3 sequence (DNA): TGTGCCAGTAGTACCGGGACACCCTACGAGCAGTACTTC.

This sequence joins TRBV27 and TRBJ2-7; 12 bases map to TRBD2. CDR1 and CDR2 (germline): MNHEY, SMNVEV (reference sequence). Losses at the gene ends were 5 bases for V and 6 bases for J; bases not matched to a gene: 11. There are 16 residues in the CDR3. The CDR3 DNA follows: TGTGCCAGCAGTATGACGCTAGCGGGAGGGCCTGGCGAGCAGTACTTC. Its translation: CASSMTLAGGPGEQYF.

The chain recombines TRBV5-1 with TRBJ1-1; D is perhaps TRBD1 (5 bases). The length of the CDR3 is 16 residues. Germline V gene sequence: CDR1 SGHRS, CDR2 YFSETQ. Trimming stripped 1 base from V and 0 bases from J, with 13 bases between. The DNA of the CDR3 is TGCGCCAGCAGCTTGAGTGACAGAATAATGAACACTGAAGCTTTCTTT. Translating it yields CASSLSDRIMNTEAFF.

This clone was seen a single time. This chain links TRBV4-1 with TRBJ2-6, with 8 bases that match TRBD2. The length of the CDR3 is 19 residues. CDR1 MGHRA and CDR2 YSYEKL come from the germline V gene. V gave up 1 base and J gave up 0 bases; unmatched junction bases: 8. The CDR3 here is CASSQGPTSVSSGANVLTF. The CDR3 DNA follows: TGCGCCAGCAGCCAAGGTCCGACTAGCGTCAGCTCTGGGGCCAACGTCCTGACTTTC.

In its sample, this clone was seen many times. The V call is TRBV15, the J call TRBJ2-4, with a tentative D call TRBD1 (6 bases). The ends were cut back, 3 bases at V and 9 bases at J, with 12 bases in the middle. The germline V gene encodes CDR1 LNHNV and CDR2 YYDKDF (reference sequence). CDR3 length: 13 amino acids. CDR3 bases: TGTGCCACCAGCAGCACCGGACAGAGCATTCAGTACTTC. Amino acids: CATSSTGQSIQYF.

V usage is TRBV10-3 and J usage is TRBJ2-5; weak D call: TRBD1 (5 bases). The CDR3 loop spans 14 amino acids. Trimming stripped 4 bases from V and 0 bases from J, with 9 bases between. Germline values: CDR1 ENHRY, CDR2 SYGVKD. In nucleotides, the CDR3 is TGTGCCATCAGTGGAAGGGGAAACCAAGAGACCCAGTACTTC. Protein: CAISGRGNQETQYF.

Only a few counts were recorded for this clone. The rearrangement uses TRBV18 and TRBJ1-2, with unresolved D. Trimming shortened V by 3 bases and J by 5 bases, and 19 bases separated the two germline ends. The germline V gene encodes CDR1 KGHSH and CDR2 LQKENI. The CDR3 length is 16 residues. The CDR3 DNA reads as TGTGCCAGCTCACCGGACCTCACCGGCGGGGTTTATGGCTACACCTTC. Translated: CASSPDLTGGVYGYTF. Full variable domain (rest looked up from reference TRBV18 and TRBJ1-2): NAGVMQNPRHLVRRRGQEARLRCSPMKGHSHVYWYRQLPEEGLKFMVYLQKENIIDESGMPKERFSAEFPKEGPSILRIQQVVRGDSAAYFCASSPDLTGGVYGYTFGSGTRLTVV.

This clone has only a few counts. The rearrangement links TRBV23-1 to TRBJ1-2; 8 bases align to TRBD1. TRBV23-1 is reported as an ORF; its role is uncertain. The length of the CDR3 is 17 residues. V gave up 2 bases and J gave up 2 bases; unmatched junction bases: 10. CDR3 region: CASSQPPERTGNYGYTF. Here the CDR3 DNA reads TGCGCCAGCAGTCAACCTCCTGAAAGGACAGGGAACTATGGCTACACCTTC.

V usage is TRBV4-2 and J usage is TRBJ2-2; 8 nucleotides align to TRBD1. There are 15 residues in the CDR3. V was clipped by 7 bases and J by 4 bases; unmatched bases: 8. Germline V gene lookup returns CDR1 LGHNA and CDR2 YNFKEQ. The CDR3 nucleotides read TGTGCCAGCACCCGCGGACAGGGTGGCACCGGGGAGCTGTTTTTT. Its protein product is CASTRGQGGTGELFF.

The chain combines TRBV27 with TRBJ2-7, with 8 nucleotides matching TRBD1. V dropped 6 bases and J dropped 1; count of bases not matched to a gene: 20. This CDR3 contains 19 residues. CDR1 MNHEY and CDR2 SMNVEV come from the germline V gene (reference sequence). The CDR3 nucleotides read TGTGCCAGCAGCCGCCTCCCCACAATTTTCAGGGGGCTGTCCTACGAGCAGTACTTC. Translating gives CASSRLPTIFRGLSYEQYF.

The rearrangement joins TRBV19 to TRBJ1-2, with TRBD1 as a possible D gene (6 bases). V lost 4 bases, J lost 1 base, and 13 bases lay in between. The CDR3 extends over 15 amino acids. Germline-derived CDR1 and CDR2 are LNHDA and SQIVND (reference sequence). Here the CDR3 reads CASSTLQGYNYGYTF. In DNA form, the CDR3 reads TGTGCCAGTAGTACTCTACAGGGTTATAACTATGGCTACACCTTC.

This clone was found a few times. The chain links TRBV3-1 (or the pseudogene TRBV3-2) to TRBJ2-1; perhaps TRBD2 as D (6 bases). The CDR3 covers 15 residues. The germline V and J ends were trimmed by 2 bases and 7 bases, with 15 bases remaining between them. Per germline, CDR1 LGHDT and CDR2 YNNKEL (reference sequence). The CDR3 is CASSQPSARANEQFF. The CDR3 DNA reads TGTGCCAGCAGCCAACCTAGCGCCCGAGCAAATGAGCAGTTCTTC.

J is TRBJ2-7 and V is TRBV15; TRBD1 agrees at 7 bases. Germline CDR1 and CDR2: LNHNV and YYDKDF (reference sequence). The trim removed 2 bases at V and 3 bases at J, leaving 4 bases unmatched. The CDR3 runs 14 residues. In DNA, the CDR3 is TGTGCCACCAGCAGACTTAGACAGGGCTACGAGCAGTACTTC. Its protein product is CATSRLRQGYEQYF.

This clone has a single count. V is TRBV7-8 and J is TRBJ2-5; TRBD1 matches 7 bases. V shed 1 base, J shed 3 bases, and the junction held 11 bases outside the gene matches. The CDR3 totals 17 residues. The germline V gene encodes CDR1 SGHVS and CDR2 FQNEAQ. The CDR3 reads CASSLGHRGISKETQYF. The CDR3 DNA reads as TGTGCCAGCAGCTTAGGTCACAGGGGAATTTCTAAAGAGACCCAGTACTTC. Complete variable domain (other parts from reference TRBV7-8 and TRBJ2-5): GAGVSQSPRYKVAKRGQDVALRCDPISGHVSLFWYQQALGQGPEFLTYFQNEAQLDKSGLPSDRFFAERPEGSVSTLKIQRTQQEDSAVYLCASSLGHRGISKETQYFGPGTRLLVL.

This clone was detected once. The chain couples TRBV19 to TRBJ2-3; 7 bases align to TRBD2. This CDR3 is 14 amino acids long. Unmatched junction bases numbered 0, after V lost 3 bases and J lost 0 bases. In germline, CDR1 is LNHDA, CDR2 SQIVND (reference sequence). The CDR3 sequence: CASSMGLSTDTQYF. CDR3 coding DNA: TGTGCCAGTAGTATGGGACTAAGCACAGATACGCAGTATTTT.

The rearrangement uses TRBV28 and TRBJ2-7, with 10 bases fitting TRBD2. This CDR3 spans 17 amino acids. V shed 5 bases and J 2 bases; nucleotides not matched to a gene: 12. In germline, CDR1 is MDHEN, CDR2 SYDVKM. The chain's CDR3 is CASSPAPGGTSAYEQYF. CDR3 DNA: TGTGCCAGCAGTCCGGCCCCGGGGGGGACTAGCGCCTACGAGCAGTACTTC.

The gene calls are TRBV27 and TRBJ1-1, with D tentatively TRBD1 (5 bases). The CDR3 totals 13 residues. Germline V gene lookup returns CDR1 MNHEY and CDR2 SMNVEV (reference sequence). V was clipped by 6 bases and J by 0 bases, with 8 bases between them. The CDR3 DNA sequence: TGTGCCAGCAGGGGGGGACTGAACACTGAAGCTTTCTTT. The encoded protein is CASRGGLNTEAFF.

The genes are TRBV20-1 and TRBJ2-5; D gene unclear. This CDR3 has 10 residues. CDR1 is DFQATT and CDR2 is SNEGSKA in the germline V gene (reference sequence). V lost 6 bases to trimming and J lost 1 base, with 3 bases between them. The chain's CDR3 is CSASQETQYF. The CDR3 region has the DNA TGCAGTGCCTCCCAAGAGACCCAGTACTTC.

The rearrangement joins TRBV10-3 to TRBJ2-7; 11 nucleotides agree with TRBD1. This CDR3 region has 14 residues. Losses at the gene ends were 5 bases for V and 3 bases for J; bases not matched to a gene: 3. Germline CDR1 is ENHRY and CDR2 is SYGVKD. The CDR3 protein is CAISPGQGDYEQYF. The CDR3 nucleotides read TGTGCCATCAGTCCGGGACAGGGGGACTACGAGCAGTACTTC.

This clone has just a few counts. The J gene is TRBJ2-7, the V gene TRBV18; 7 positions agree with TRBD1. With 6 bases clipped from V and 0 bases from J, the junction kept 11 bases outside the gene matches. This CDR3 has 16 amino acids. The germline V gene has CDR1 KGHSH and CDR2 LQKENI. The chain's CDR3 is CASSQIGQGVSYEQYF. CDR3 bases: TGTGCCAGCTCCCAGATTGGGCAGGGGGTCTCCTACGAGCAGTACTTC.

V usage is TRBV15 and J usage is TRBJ1-4; D might be TRBD1 (6 bases). Germline values: CDR1 LNHNV, CDR2 YYDKDF (reference sequence). The V end was cut by 0 bases, the J end by 3 bases, with 11 bases between. The CDR3 is 16 amino acids. The CDR3 region has the DNA TGTGCCACCAGCAGAGATGGGGGGGCTGCTAATGAAAAACTGTTTTTT. As protein: CATSRDGGAANEKLFF.